This entry concerns a single T cell receptor beta chain. The CDR3 runs to 15 residues. V dropped 3 bases and J dropped 3; count of bases not matched to a gene: 6. The germline V gene encodes CDR1 SNHLY and CDR2 FYNNEI. The record originates from a study of blood T cell repertoires in COVID-19. Profiling relied on immunoSEQ multiplex PCR, and the TCRdb table lists in-frame clones only, not all of them. Of approximately 99,000 clones in the sample, roughly 86% are singletons; the top ten hold nearly 20%. The V and J genes are TRBV2 and TRBJ2-7; the match to TRBD1 covers 9 bases. The receptor was isolated from a human donor in a cohort sampled during active COVID-19. The sample consisted of peripheral blood. The CDR3 region is CASSESGQGFYEQYF. The CDR3 bases are TGTGCCAGCAGTGAGTCGGGACAGGGCTTCTACGAGCAGTACTTC. Complete variable domain (other parts from reference TRBV2 and TRBJ2-7): EPEVTQTPSHQVTQMGQEVILRCVPISNHLYFYWYRQILGQKVEFLVSFYNNEISEKSEIFDDQFSVERPDGSNFTLKIRSTKLEDSAMYFCASSESGQGFYEQYFGPGTRLTVT.